Listed below are T cell receptor beta chains from one sample, sequenced in a study of immune heterogeneity within non-small cell lung tumors. Each CDR3 protein is one row after TCRdb ran MiXCR on the multiplex PCR reads. The table shows roughly 4,500 distinct CDR3 sequences, with around a fifth occurring only once. Sample: lung tumor tissue. These receptors all come from a man between 65 and 79 years old with non-small cell lung cancer. Each CDR3 is given with its conserved first and last residue. Fields, in order: V gene, CDR3 protein.

V gene: TRBV2
CDR3 protein: CASSEKLARSYEQYF

V gene: TRBV7-8
CDR3 protein: CASSFLHGSETQYF

V gene: TRBV19
CDR3 protein: CASSTQTGGEPNEKLFF

V gene: TRBV2
CDR3 protein: CASGTGGSYEQYF

V gene: TRBV7-9
CDR3 protein: CASRDQGNSPLHF

V gene: TRBV20-1
CDR3 protein: CSALDYTSNQPQHF

V gene: TRBV7-6
CDR3 protein: CASSWAGTHQETQYF

V gene: TRBV6-1
CDR3 protein: CASRRLAGGVNEQFF

V gene: TRBV6-1
CDR3 protein: CASSESDRGSGYTF

V gene: TRBV19
CDR3 protein: CASSTPGTGRNIQYF

V gene: TRBV7-9
CDR3 protein: CASSFSGLNTEAFF

V gene: TRBV30
CDR3 protein: CAWSVPGNTEAFF

V gene: TRBV9
CDR3 protein: CASSPRHSHEQYF

V gene: TRBV19
CDR3 protein: CASSIAGIYGYTF

V gene: TRBV7-9
CDR3 protein: CASSLGRELLF

V gene: TRBV6-1
CDR3 protein: CASSEVFGQGLNYGYTF

V gene: TRBV5-6
CDR3 protein: CASTNDAGIRLGYGYTF

V gene: TRBV30
CDR3 protein: CAHRDGYNEQFF

V gene: TRBV4-2
CDR3 protein: CASSQDRQVYGYTF

V gene: TRBV19
CDR3 protein: CASSSGQGGIQPQHF

V gene: TRBV20-1
CDR3 protein: CSARDPRVVYEQYF

V gene: TRBV18
CDR3 protein: CASSPGQYSNQPQHF

V gene: TRBV20-1
CDR3 protein: CSADGPPGLAGAWSEQYF

V gene: TRBV6-1
CDR3 protein: CASSGHKGGSEKLFF

V gene: TRBV3-1
CDR3 protein: CASSQGQDQPQHF

V gene: TRBV7-9
CDR3 protein: CASSPEGEAGELFF

V gene: TRBV24-1
CDR3 protein: CATSDYPPSSSGGPLPPTDEQFF

V gene: TRBV9
CDR3 protein: CASSVGGGPYNEQFF

V gene: TRBV12-3/TRBV12-4
CDR3 protein: CASSLMSENTEAFF

V gene: TRBV30
CDR3 protein: CAWSVRFNEQFF

V gene: TRBV28
CDR3 protein: CASSPGQGHTGELFF

V gene: TRBV5-4
CDR3 protein: CASSSLTSGGSYEQYF

V gene: TRBV7-2
CDR3 protein: CASSSTVGAHYGYTF

V gene: TRBV6-1
CDR3 protein: CASSSSGGAFYPFEQYF

V gene: TRBV18
CDR3 protein: CASSPQRGYNEQFF

V gene: TRBV5-8
CDR3 protein: CASSLGTGGFIEAFF